The T cell receptor beta chain described here comes from a study of blood T cell repertoires in COVID-19. Turning to the study itself: Some COVID-19 samples were acute and others convalescent; all came from the United States, Italy and Spain. Sources were T cells, B-cell-depleted T cells, or PBMCs; the material itself was cDNA or gDNA.

Of note for this clone: Other nucleotide sequences in the sample specify the same CDR3.

In the authors' workflow: Using reference gene primer amplification, nucleated cell counts were estimated. Libraries were prepared by immunoSEQ multiplex PCR; TCRdb keeps only in-frame clonotypes and omits some of them. V, J and clone size were drawn from that table, and D and trimming were deduced from the DNA. The sample has around 470,000 clones; roughly 89% are singletons. The Seattle patients, enrolled during active infection, were followed longitudinally. This clonotype was sampled from a man aged 18-30 years with COVID-19, enrolled during active disease. Sequencing used peripheral blood.

The CDR3 here is CASSLGQGAGEAFF. DNA of the CDR3: TGTGCCAGCAGCCTAGGACAGGGGGCTGGTGAAGCTTTCTTT. This rearrangement joins TRBV3-1 (or the pseudogene TRBV3-2) to TRBJ1-1, with 11 positions matching TRBD1. The germline CDR1 and CDR2 sequences are LGHDT and YNNKEL (reference sequence). The CDR3 covers 14 residues. The V gene end was trimmed by 4 bases and the J gene end by 7 bases; junction bases not matched to a gene: 5.